This T cell receptor (beta chain) comes out of a study of prognosis after radiotherapy for stage I lung cancer. Template was genomic DNA; TCR beta CDR3 amplified in two multiplex PCR rounds. First-round PCR used primers specific to each TRBV and TRBJ gene. During the second PCR round, universal primers were used. TCRdb analysed the multiplex PCR reads with MiXCR anew, one entry per CDR3 protein. The table includes around 16,000 distinct CDR3 sequences, about 47% detected once. This clonotype was counted at least ten times. The CDR3 contains 12 residues. V was trimmed by 6 bases and J by 5 bases, leaving 7 bases between them. Looked up from germline, CDR1 is MNHEY and CDR2 is SMNVEV (reference sequence).

The sequenced sample was PBMCs, obtained before or after stereotactic body radiation therapy (not recorded which). The receptor was isolated from a donor over 45 with non-small cell lung cancer. This chain uses TRBV27 with TRBJ2-2, with unresolved D. In nucleotides, the CDR3 is TGTGCCAGCAGGACTGTAACCGGGGAGCTGTTTTTT. This sequence encodes CASRTVTGELFF.